Below are 18 T cell receptor beta chains sequenced from a single sample in a study of neoadjuvant anti-PD-1 for oral cavity cancer. Data came from immunoSEQ multiplex PCR; TCRdb stores just in-frame clones and leaves some out. The sample has over 25,000 clones, about 77% seen once; the top ten hold 3% to 3.5%. Time point of the sample: after neoadjuvant nivolumab, at surgical resection. Sample: PBMCs, taken after nivolumab (anti-PD-1) treatment. The receptor source for this set is a person aged 35-79 years with oral cavity squamous cell carcinoma.

In DNA form, the CDR3 reads TGTGCCAGCTCACCAAATCCGGGGGACTATGGCTACACCTTC. Translation: CASSPNPGDYGYTF. V and J are TRBV18 and TRBJ1-2; D is perhaps TRBD1 (5 bases). Trimming took off 2 bases at V and 3 bases at J, with 10 bases between the two ends. The CDR3 runs 14 residues. Looked up from germline, CDR1 is KGHSH and CDR2 is LQKENI.

This clone has only a few counts. The chain recombines TRBV2 with TRBJ1-4, with D maybe TRBD1 (6 bases). Germline assignment: CDR1 SNHLY and CDR2 FYNNEI. V gave up 4 bases and J gave up 7 bases, with 16 bases separating them. The CDR3 consists of 15 residues. This CDR3 reads CASSGIGGRFEKLFF. CDR3 nucleotide sequence: TGTGCCAGCAGTGGGATAGGGGGGAGGTTTGAAAAACTGTTTTTT. Drawing the rest from reference TRBV2 and TRBJ1-4, the complete variable domain is EPEVTQTPSHQVTQMGQEVILRCVPISNHLYFYWYRQILGQKVEFLVSFYNNEISEKSEIFDDQFSVERPDGSNFTLKIRSTKLEDSAMYFCASSGIGGRFEKLFFGSGTQLSVL.

The CDR3 here is CASSYSVGTGELFF. In DNA, the CDR3 is TGCGCCAGCAGTTACAGCGTCGGCACCGGGGAGCTGTTTTTT. J is TRBJ2-2 and V is TRBV5-1, with no clear D. Looked up from germline, CDR1 is SGHRS and CDR2 is YFSETQ. This CDR3 spans 14 amino acids. V lost 5 bases to trimming and J lost 4 bases, with 12 bases between them.

The chain links TRBV18 to TRBJ1-4; TRBD1 is a possible D gene (5 bases). The CDR3 contains 18 residues. The ends were cut back, 2 bases at V and 2 bases at J, with 18 bases in the middle. CDR1 and CDR2 from the germline V gene are KGHSH and LQKENI. CDR3 nucleotides: TGTGCCAGCTCACCAAATTCCGGGACCCGTTTGACTAATGAAAAACTGTTTTTT. Its translation: CASSPNSGTRLTNEKLFF.

In this sample, this clone turned up once. The chain joins TRBV5-4 to TRBJ1-4, with D possibly TRBD1 on 6 matching bases. The ends were cut back, 0 bases at V and 8 bases at J, with 14 bases in the middle. Germline V lookup: CDR1 SGHNT, CDR2 YYREEE (reference sequence). The CDR3 is 15 amino acids. CDR3 in amino acids: CASSLELQGGEKLFF. In DNA form, the CDR3 reads TGTGCCAGCAGCTTGGAATTACAGGGAGGGGAAAAACTGTTTTTT.

This clone came up a few times. V gene TRBV6-4 combines with J gene TRBJ2-2; 13 bases align to TRBD2. The CDR3 contains 16 residues. With 6 bases clipped from V and 1 base from J, the junction kept 2 bases outside the gene matches. Germline assignment: CDR1 MRHNA and CDR2 SNTAGT. The CDR3 nucleotides read TGTGCCAGCAGAAGGACTAGCGGGGGGAACACCGGGGAGCTGTTTTTT. This sequence encodes CASRRTSGGNTGELFF.

This clone was counted a few times. This chain links TRBV2 with TRBJ2-7; TRBD2 aligns across 11 bases. Per the germline V gene, CDR1 is SNHLY and CDR2 is FYNNEI. The V gene end was trimmed by 6 bases and the J gene end by 4 bases; junction bases not matched to a gene: 5. The CDR3 is made up of 14 amino acids. CDR3 in amino acids: CASSPGTSGYEQYF. CDR3 coding DNA: TGTGCCAGCAGCCCCGGGACTAGCGGTTACGAGCAGTACTTC.

The chain carries TRBV5-1 and TRBJ1-4, with D possibly TRBD1 on 6 matching bases. Germline CDR1 SGHRS, CDR2 YFSETQ. There are 14 residues in the CDR3. With 4 bases removed from V and 5 bases from J, the gap between germline ends came to 12 bases. For the CDR3, the DNA is TGCGCCAGCAGCCCGGACAGCGGGAATGAAAAACTGTTTTTT. Translated: CASSPDSGNEKLFF.

This chain joins TRBV19 and TRBJ1-4; no reliable D call. Germline V CDR1 and CDR2: LNHDA, SQIVND (reference sequence). The CDR3 runs to 15 residues. Trimming took off 3 bases at V and 0 bases at J, with 8 bases between the two ends. The CDR3 DNA reads as TGTGCCAGTAGTATCAACCCTGCAACTAATGAAAAACTGTTTTTT. Protein: CASSINPATNEKLFF.

J is TRBJ1-2 and V is TRBV9; 9 bases match TRBD1. CDR3 length: 15 residues. Trimming at V came to 4 bases and at J to 8 bases, leaving 12 bases not matched to a gene. Per germline, CDR1 SGDLS and CDR2 YYNGEE. The CDR3 here is CASSQPGQGTKGYTF. As DNA, the CDR3 is TGTGCCAGCAGCCAGCCGGGACAGGGAACGAAAGGCTACACCTTC. The full variable domain, its missing parts supplied by reference TRBV9 and TRBJ1-2, is DSGVTQTPKHLITATGQRVTLRCSPRSGDLSVYWYQQSLDQGLQFLIQYYNGEERAKGNILERFSAQQFPDLHSELNLSSLELGDSALYFCASSQPGQGTKGYTFGSGTRLTVV.

V and J are TRBV5-4 and TRBJ2-6; D gene ambiguous. Germline CDR1 and CDR2: SGHNT and YYREEE (reference sequence). The CDR3 loop spans 15 amino acids. Deletions cut 4 bases from V and 2 bases from J, with 10 bases between. The CDR3 DNA reads TGTGCCAGCAGCCGTTTTGATCCTGGGGCCAACGTCCTGACTTTC. Residues: CASSRFDPGANVLTF.

Concerning this clone itself: Germline and junction disagree at one end, which may indicate a read error. V gene TRBV2 combines with J gene TRBJ1-4; 8 bases are a match to TRBD1. The CDR3 is 15 residues long. Germline CDR1 reads SNHLY; CDR2 reads FYNNEI. CDR3 protein: CASTEVDRVNEKLFF. The CDR3 coding sequence is TGTGCCAGCACTGAAGTGGACAGGGTTAATGAAAAACTGTTTTTT.

The V and J genes are TRBV27 and TRBJ1-4; 10 nucleotides align to TRBD1. The CDR3 has 17 amino acids. The V gene end was trimmed by 6 bases and the J gene end by 0 bases; junction bases not matched to a gene: 7. Germline CDR1 and CDR2: MNHEY and SMNVEV (reference sequence). The chain's CDR3 is CASRGTGATTTNEKLFF. Written as DNA, the CDR3 is TGTGCCAGCAGGGGGACAGGGGCGACTACAACTAATGAAAAACTGTTTTTT.

A single count supports this clone. The gene calls are TRBV2 and TRBJ1-2; the D gene is possibly TRBD1 (5 bases). Trimming cost V 10 bases and J 0 bases, with 18 bases left between them. In germline, CDR1 is SNHLY, CDR2 FYNNEI. CDR3 size: 15 residues. CDR3 sequence reads: CATDLFGAANYGYTF. The DNA for the CDR3 is TGTGCCACCGATCTTTTTGGGGCTGCTAACTATGGCTACACCTTC.

The genes are TRBV4-3 and TRBJ1-4; D ambiguous. Per the germline V gene, CDR1 is LGHNA and CDR2 is YSLEER. Trimming stripped 4 bases from V and 3 bases from J, with 18 bases between. The CDR3 totals 17 residues. The CDR3, as DNA: TGCGCCAGCAGCCGGCAGGTCATCTGGAGCCCTAATGAAAAACTGTTTTTT. Its translation: CASSRQVIWSPNEKLFF.

The chain combines TRBV6-6 with TRBJ2-7; D unclear. Between the trimmed V and J ends, which lost 0 bases and 5 bases, there was a span of 5 bases. CDR3 size: 12 residues. The germline CDR1 and CDR2 sequences are MNHNY and SVGAGI (reference sequence). The CDR3 DNA follows: TGTGCCAGCAGTTACTCAACAAACGAGCAGTACTTC. Residues: CASSYSTNEQYF.

The V call is TRBV9, the J call TRBJ2-3; 8 nucleotides agree with TRBD2. The length of the CDR3 is 17 residues. V gave up 0 bases and J gave up 3 bases; unmatched junction bases: 9. CDR1 SGDLS and CDR2 YYNGEE come from the germline V gene. The CDR3 DNA follows: TGTGCCAGCAGCGTAGAAGCGGGGGCAATCGGGACAGATACGCAGTATTTT. Encoded protein: CASSVEAGAIGTDTQYF.

This clone has a handful of counts. The chain employs TRBV7-2 and TRBJ2-2; D may be TRBD2 (5 bases). Germline CDR1 is SGHTA and CDR2 is FQGNSA. The CDR3 consists of 12 residues. V was shortened by 6 bases and J by 9 bases, with 11 bases between the two germline ends. The CDR3 reads CASSSGLRELFF. The CDR3 DNA sequence: TGTGCCAGCAGTTCCGGACTCAGGGAGCTGTTTTTT.